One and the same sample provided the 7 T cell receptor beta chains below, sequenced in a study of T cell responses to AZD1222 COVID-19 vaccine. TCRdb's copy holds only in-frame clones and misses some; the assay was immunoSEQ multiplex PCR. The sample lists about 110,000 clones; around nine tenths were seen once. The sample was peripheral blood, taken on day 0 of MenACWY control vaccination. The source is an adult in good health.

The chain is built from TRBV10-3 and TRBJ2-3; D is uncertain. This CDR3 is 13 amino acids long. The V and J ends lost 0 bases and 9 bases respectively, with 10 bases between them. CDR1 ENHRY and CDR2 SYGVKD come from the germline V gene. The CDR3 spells CAISESSAPTQYF. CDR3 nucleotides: TGTGCCATCAGTGAGTCGTCGGCACCCACGCAGTATTTT.

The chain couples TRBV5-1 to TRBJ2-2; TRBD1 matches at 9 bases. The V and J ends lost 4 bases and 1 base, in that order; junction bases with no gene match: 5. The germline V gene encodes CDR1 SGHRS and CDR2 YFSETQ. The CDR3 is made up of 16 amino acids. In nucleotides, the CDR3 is TGCGCCAGCAGCCCTCCGGGACAGGGGAACACCGGGGAGCTGTTTTTT. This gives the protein CASSPPGQGNTGELFF.

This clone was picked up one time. The CDR3: CATSDFKTQYF. CDR3 DNA sequence: TGTGCCACCAGTGATTTTAAGACCCAGTACTTC. This chain links TRBV24-1 with TRBJ2-5; D is ambiguous. Per germline, CDR1 KGHDR and CDR2 SFDVKD. V was pared by 1 base and J by 6 bases, with 2 bases between. The CDR3 has 11 amino acids.

DNA for the CDR3: TGTGCCAGCTCACAACCGACAGGGAAGGTAAACACCGGGGAGCTGTTTTTT. This codes for CASSQPTGKVNTGELFF. V and J are TRBV18 and TRBJ2-2, with TRBD1 matching 7 bases. The J segment lost 2 bases and the V segment lost 4 bases, leaving 10 bases of the junction unmatched. CDR3 size: 17 residues. Germline V CDR1 and CDR2: KGHSH, LQKENI.

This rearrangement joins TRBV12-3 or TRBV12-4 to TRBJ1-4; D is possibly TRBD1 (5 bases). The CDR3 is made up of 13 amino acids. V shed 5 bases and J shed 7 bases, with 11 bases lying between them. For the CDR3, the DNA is TGTGCCAGCAGTCCCCAGGGTGGTGAAAAACTGTTTTTT. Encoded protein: CASSPQGGEKLFF.

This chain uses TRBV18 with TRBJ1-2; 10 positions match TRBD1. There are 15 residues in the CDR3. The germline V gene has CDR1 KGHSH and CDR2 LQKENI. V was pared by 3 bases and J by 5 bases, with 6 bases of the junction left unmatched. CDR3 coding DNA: TGTGCCAGCTCACCGACAGGGGGCTTCATGTATGGCTACACCTTC. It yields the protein CASSPTGGFMYGYTF.

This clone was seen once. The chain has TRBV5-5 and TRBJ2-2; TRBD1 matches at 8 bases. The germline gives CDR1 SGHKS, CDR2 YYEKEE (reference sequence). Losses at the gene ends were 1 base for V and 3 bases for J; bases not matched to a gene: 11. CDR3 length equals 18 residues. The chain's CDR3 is CASSLLFPRTGYTGELFF. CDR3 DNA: TGTGCCAGCAGCTTGCTGTTCCCAAGGACAGGGTACACCGGGGAGCTGTTTTTT.